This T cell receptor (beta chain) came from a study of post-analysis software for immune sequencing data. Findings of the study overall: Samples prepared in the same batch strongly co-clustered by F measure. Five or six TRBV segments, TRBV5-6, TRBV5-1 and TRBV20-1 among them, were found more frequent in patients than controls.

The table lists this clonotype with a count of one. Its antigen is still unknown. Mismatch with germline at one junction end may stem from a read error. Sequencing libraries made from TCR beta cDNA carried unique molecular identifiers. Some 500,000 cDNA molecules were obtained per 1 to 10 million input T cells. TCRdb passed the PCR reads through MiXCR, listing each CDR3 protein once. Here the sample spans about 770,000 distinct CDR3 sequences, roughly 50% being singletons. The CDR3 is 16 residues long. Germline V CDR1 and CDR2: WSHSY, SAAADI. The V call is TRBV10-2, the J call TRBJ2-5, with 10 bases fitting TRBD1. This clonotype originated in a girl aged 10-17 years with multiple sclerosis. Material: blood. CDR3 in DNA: TGCGCCGGCAGTGAGCTCCGACAGGGGGCACAAGAGACCCAGTACTTC. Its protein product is CAGSELRQGAQETQYF.